The clone carrying this T cell receptor (beta chain) was recorded at least ten times. Previously described methods and listed TCR primers were employed for the bulk TCR libraries. Using its own MiXCR run on the PCR reads, TCRdb lists one record per CDR3 protein. The repertoire holds approximately 97,000 distinct CDR3 sequences, with less than 25% as singletons. Naive CD8 T cells, phenotype CD8+CD4-CCR7+CD45RA+, were sorted. This CDR3 region has 15 residues. Unmatched junction bases numbered 5, after V lost 4 bases and J lost 3 bases. Germline values: CDR1 LGHDT, CDR2 YNNKEL (reference sequence). The data originate from a study of molecular identifiers for immune sequencing clone quantification. As for the study in general: Sequencing covered four of five parts into which replicate RNA from approximately 20,000 or 98,000 naive CD8 cells was split.

Sequenced material: naive CD8+ T cells from blood, with Jurkat cell RNA spiked in. Subset given: FACS-sorted CD8+CD4-CCR7+CD45RA+ naive T cells. The receptor's source is a human donor in good health. Some libraries in this study had Jurkat cell RNA spiked in. The gene calls are TRBV3-1 and TRBJ2-3, with TRBD2 matching over 9 bases. The CDR3 DNA reads as TGTGCCAGCAGCCGTCTGGCGGGGGGGACAGATACGCAGTATTTT. Its translation is CASSRLAGGTDTQYF.